What follows are 2 T cell receptor beta chains derived from one specimen sequenced in a study of control samples from healthy donors and cancer patients. The table came from immunoSEQ multiplex PCR; TCRdb's copy has only in-frame clones and leaves some out. Altogether some 130,000 clones are present, roughly 95% being singletons, with the ten largest covering about 3.5%. Sequenced: blood. These receptors originate from a man aged 25-40 years in good health.

This sequence joins TRBV10-2 and TRBJ1-1; no definite D call. V was shortened by 3 bases and J by 1 base, with 12 bases between the two germline ends. Germline CDR1 is WSHSY and CDR2 is SAAADI. CDR3 size: 15 residues. Here the CDR3 reads CASSESPAWNTEAFF. The CDR3 DNA reads as TGCGCCAGCAGTGAATCACCAGCGTGGAACACTGAAGCTTTCTTT.

The genes are TRBV5-1 and TRBJ1-1, with unresolved D. The CDR3 length is 14 residues. Deletions cut 3 bases from V and 6 bases from J, with 15 bases between. Germline V gene sequence: CDR1 SGHRS, CDR2 YFSETQ. The DNA of the CDR3 is TGCGCCAGCAGCTCAGTTACAACGTCGGCTGAAGCTTTCTTT. Its protein product is CASSSVTTSAEAFF.